This T cell receptor beta chain derives from a study of cytomegalovirus exposure and HLA in healthy donors. Broader study findings: For most subjects, TCR beta sequences were reported to predict HLA-A and HLA-B alleles with accuracy. As confirmed in vitro, a few CMV-associated chains were specific for CMV antigens.

When sampled, the donors appeared nominally healthy, though they likely had unrecorded immune exposures. The PCR employed 60 Vbeta primers together with 13 Jbeta primers. Method: immunoSEQ multiplex PCR; TCRdb's copy keeps in-frame clones and lacks some. The repertoire consists of 87,000 or so clones, with approximately 7.1% occurring once and the leading ten covering over 2%. CDR1 LNHDA and CDR2 SQIVND come from the germline V gene (reference sequence). Trimming stripped 6 bases from V and 0 bases from J, with 11 bases between. The CDR3 runs 14 residues. Of note for this clone: Its antigen is unknown.

V gene TRBV19 combines with J gene TRBJ1-1; D is uncertain. The sample consisted of PBMCs. This clonotype was obtained from a man in his forties or fifties in good health and CMV-seronegative. CDR3 loop: CASRLRAMNTEAFF. The CDR3 region has the DNA TGTGCCAGTAGATTGCGAGCTATGAACACTGAAGCTTTCTTT.